Here is one TCR beta chain with its context. The sample originates from a study of blood T cell repertoires in COVID-19. About the research overall: Acute and convalescent COVID-19 samples came from the United States, Italy and Spain.

Per the authors' pipeline: Estimation of nucleated cell counts relied on the amplification of reference gene primers. Only in-frame clones appear in the TCRdb table, and some are missing; sequencing was by immunoSEQ multiplex PCR. The V and J calls and clone size come from that table; D and trimming were worked out from the DNA. This sample has 70,000 to 85,000 clones, with about 80% found just once. The receptor's source is a human donor in a cohort sampled during active COVID-19. The specimen was peripheral blood.

CDR3 amino acids: CAWSVRGGGPYEQYF. The CDR3 nucleotides read TGTGCCTGGAGTGTACGGGGCGGGGGGCCCTACGAGCAGTACTTC. The chain combines TRBV30 with TRBJ2-7, with TRBD2 identical over 8 bases. The CDR3 totals 15 residues. V lost 0 bases and J lost 2; bases outside the gene matches: 6. Germline CDR1 reads GTSNPN; CDR2 reads SVGIG (reference sequence).